Listed below are T cell receptor beta chains from one sample, sequenced in a study of blood T cell repertoires in COVID-19. The repertoire was sequenced with immunoSEQ multiplex PCR; TCRdb's copy has only in-frame clones and lacks some. Of some 180,000 clones in the sample, approximately 83% were seen once. The material sequenced was peripheral blood. These receptors came from a woman aged 40 to 50 with COVID-19, enrolled during active disease. Both conserved end residues are part of each CDR3. Fields, in order: J gene, V gene, clone size, D gene, CDR3 protein, CDR3 DNA. A D gene is named only where the DNA matches it firmly. Clone size is not always given. Where it is, it says once, few, many or a class for expanded clones.

>TRBJ2-2|TRBV18|once|NA
CASSPSTTGELFF
TGTGCCAGCTCACCGTCTACGACCGGGGAGCTGTTTTTT
>TRBJ1-1|TRBV12-5|NA|TRBD1
CASGQQGVNEAFF
TGTGCTAGTGGTCAACAGGGGGTTAATGAAGCTTTCTTT
>TRBJ2-1|TRBV9|NA|TRBD2
CASKSGGGSYNEQFF
TGTGCCAGCAAGTCGGGAGGGGGTTCCTACAATGAGCAGTTCTTC
>TRBJ1-1|TRBV6-5|few|TRBD1
CASRSGTGSNTEAFF
TGTGCCAGCAGGTCCGGGACAGGGTCGAACACTGAAGCTTTCTTT
>TRBJ2-3|TRBV5-4|NA|NA
CASSRDRFTDTQYF
TGTGCCAGCAGCCGCGACAGATTCACAGATACGCAGTATTTT
>TRBJ1-5|TRBV18|NA|TRBD1
CASSPGQGGGQPQHF
TGTGCCAGCTCACCTGGACAGGGGGGGGGACAGCCCCAGCATTTT
>TRBJ1-1|TRBV29-1|NA|NA
CSPPPGGLNTEAFF
TGCAGCCCACCTCCCGGGGGGTTGAACACTGAAGCTTTCTTT
>TRBJ2-7|TRBV6-5|NA|TRBD2
CASSYSETSGRREQYF
TGTGCCAGCAGTTACTCGGAGACTAGCGGGAGAAGGGAGCAGTACTTC
>TRBJ2-2|TRBV5-1|NA|TRBD2
CASRGLAGGRRTGELFF
TGCGCCAGCCGCGGACTAGCGGGGGGGCGACGCACCGGGGAGCTGTTTTTT
>TRBJ2-1|TRBV27|NA|TRBD2
CASRSGTTYNEQFF
TGTGCCAGCAGATCCGGGACTACCTACAATGAGCAGTTCTTC
>TRBJ1-2|TRBV21-1|NA|NA
CASSKRHKGGNYGYTF
TGTGCCAGCAGCAAACGGCATAAGGGAGGCAACTATGGCTACACCTTC
>TRBJ2-7|TRBV29-1|NA|TRBD1
CSVGTGVWEQYF
TGCAGCGTTGGGACAGGGGTATGGGAGCAGTACTTC
>TRBJ2-1|TRBV27|NA|NA
CASSLFPGLASYNEQFF
TGTGCCAGCAGTTTGTTCCCGGGACTGGCCTCCTACAATGAGCAGTTCTTC
>TRBJ1-1|TRBV6-2/TRBV6-3|NA|NA
CASSYRRLVNTEAFF
TGTGCCAGCAGTTACCGGAGGTTAGTTAACACTGAAGCTTTCTTT
>TRBJ1-1|TRBV13|NA|NA
CASSSMSTEAFF
TGTGCCAGCAGCTCCATGAGCACTGAAGCTTTCTTT
>TRBJ1-1|TRBV29-1|NA|NA
CSATTTGRNTEAFF
TGCAGCGCCACTACAACAGGGAGGAACACTGAAGCTTTCTTT
>TRBJ1-2|TRBV2|NA|NA
CASVQGYGYTF
TGTGCCAGCGTACAGGGTTATGGCTACACCTTC
>TRBJ2-3|TRBV19|NA|TRBD2
CASSVGLAGGPVDTQYF
TGTGCCAGTAGTGTGGGACTAGCGGGAGGGCCCGTAGATACGCAGTATTTT
>TRBJ1-2|TRBV28|NA|TRBD1
CASSSPGQGGGYTF
TGTGCCAGCAGTTCACCGGGACAGGGAGGAGGCTACACCTTC
>TRBJ1-1|TRBV29-1|NA|TRBD1
CSVGPVDREAFF
TGCAGCGTTGGACCGGTGGACAGGGAAGCTTTCTTT
>TRBJ1-1|TRBV5-1|NA|TRBD1
CASSPGTGGPEAFF
TGCGCCAGCAGCCCCGGGACAGGAGGGCCTGAAGCTTTCTTT
>TRBJ2-7|TRBV9|NA|NA
CASSVEGDTLFGQYF
TGTGCCAGCAGCGTAGAAGGGGACACCCTTTTCGGGCAGTACTTC